This T cell receptor (beta chain) was recorded in a study of CD8+CD57+ T cells in acquired aplastic anemia (dated by TCRdb to the late 2010s). For the wider study: A mean of around 3.3 ug of DNA, ranging from roughly 0.2 to 27.4 ug, was extracted from sorted CD4+ and CD8+ cells. A CD8+CD57+ expansion meant a frequency higher than the mean frequency seen in healthy subjects. Broad study findings and their caveats: CD8+ Simpson's diversity did not differ significantly between patients and healthy controls (P=0.060). Twenty-nine CD8+ CDR3 sequences were found in both patients and controls but appeared to be highly expressed in patients and within the immunodominant clones of the patients.

About this clonotype: The antigen it binds to is not known. Per-nucleotide qualities are absent, and no much larger clonotype sits a single base away.

Flow cytometry had shown CD8+CD57+ cell expansion in the patients selected for sequencing. Every patient had a diagnosis of severe acquired aplastic anemia based on International Study of Aplastic Anemia and Agranulocytosis and Camitta criteria. No patient had received any therapy when blood was sampled. In this study, sorted CD4+ and CD8+ T cells from the blood of healthy subjects and of severe aplastic anemia patients had their TCR repertoires deep-sequenced. Patients were enrolled in the USA under clinicaltrials.gov protocols 00001620, 01623167, 00001397, 00071045, 00081523 and 00961064. Ficoll-Paque density gradient centrifugation was used to isolate peripheral blood mononuclear cells. CD4+ and CD8+ T cells were sorted by FACS or magnetic beads before DNA extraction. CDR1 ENHRY and CDR2 SYGVKD are derived from the germline V gene. V and J lose 10 bases and 4 bases, and a span of 13 bases separates them. Its CDR3 holds 12 amino acids, cysteine through phenylalanine. The retained sequence is limited to the CDR3, 36 bases, with the frame set at the first base.

Genomic DNA served as template for TCR beta VDJ combination and CDR3 sequence profiling. An Illumina HiSeq 2000 was used for TCR repertoire sequencing. The published analysis was carried out like this. TRBV/TRBJ rearrangement plots, CDR3 size and DJ length profiles, and Simpson's diversity index were used to evaluate the repertoires. Whichever DNA sequence was most abundant in the deep sequencing data was defined as the immunodominant clone. CDR3 amino acid sequences were checked for sharing between subjects and were compared against published repertoires and the VDJdb database. TCRdb ran its own pipeline on the public reads, namely fastp trimming at Q25 and MiXCR clone calling, and kept in-frame beta chains. Under each unique CDR3 protein, matching rows form one entry showing the most common genes and DNA. These V and J calls originate from TCRdb's pipeline instead of the authors' own analysis. Within this sample are under 250,000 distinct CDR3 sequences, with 55% to 65% of them counted one time only. The top ten clonotypes cover roughly 62% of the sample.

This clonotype was sampled from a human donor with aplastic anemia. The sequenced material came from sorted CD4+, CD8+, or CD8+CD57+ T cells (not recorded which) from PBMCs. This chain is built from TRBV10-3 and TRBJ1-2; the D gene is perhaps TRBD1, on 6 matching bases. The DNA sequence is given as TGTGCCACTCTCGGGGGCGGCTATGGCTACACCTTC. Its amino acids are CATLGGGYGYTF.